This T cell receptor beta chain was retrieved from a study of T cell repertoires in cytomegalovirus infection. Whole-study context: CMV epitopes, recently identified HLA-C-restricted and well-studied HLA-B-restricted, were used. Public TCR beta signatures were indicative of both CMV infection and a matching HLA type.

TCRdb fed the reads into MiXCR, producing one record per CDR3 protein. The table shows hundreds of thousands of distinct CDR3 sequences, with around a third occurring only once. Note on this clonotype: Its antigen is as yet unknown.

Study results and caveats: Summed public TCR beta family frequency identified CMV carriers bearing the relevant HLA.

The receptor comes from a human donor in good health (CMV status not recorded). Some clones in this sample may be carry-over from other donors' samples. The input for sequencing was cultured CD8+ T cells from PBMCs, taken from culture after CMV antigen stimulation.

The CDR3 spells CSARVGPYSGNEQFF. CDR3 in DNA: TGCAGTGCTAGAGTAGGGCCCTATTCTGGCAATGAGCAGTTCTTC. The V and J genes are TRBV20-1 and TRBJ2-1; D call uncertain. This CDR3 contains 15 residues. Germline V lookup: CDR1 DFQATT, CDR2 SNEGSKA (reference sequence). V was clipped by 1 base and J by 6 bases, with 16 bases between them.